This record concerns one T cell receptor (beta chain) sequence. The germline CDR1 and CDR2 sequences are LNHDA and SQIVND (reference sequence). Trimming cost V 3 bases and J 6 bases, with 12 bases left between them. The CDR3 extends over 14 amino acids. In the authors' methods: Scientists estimated how many nucleated cells there were by amplifying reference gene primers. The table came from immunoSEQ multiplex PCR; TCRdb's copy has only in-frame clones and leaves some out. V and J calls and clone size are those listed in that table; D and trimming were worked out from the DNA. The sample lists approximately 230,000 clones; approximately 84% were seen once. The data originate from a study of blood T cell repertoires in COVID-19. Grouping used clinical history reported by participants in a survey and questionnaire.

The TCR was taken from a man aged 40-49 years who had recovered from COVID-19. This chain connects TRBV19 to TRBJ2-1, with D perhaps TRBD1 (6 bases). The material sequenced was PBMCs or T cells enriched from blood (not recorded which). The CDR3 is CASSINRVVNEQFF. CDR3 nucleotides: TGTGCCAGTAGTATTAACAGGGTGGTCAATGAGCAGTTCTTC.